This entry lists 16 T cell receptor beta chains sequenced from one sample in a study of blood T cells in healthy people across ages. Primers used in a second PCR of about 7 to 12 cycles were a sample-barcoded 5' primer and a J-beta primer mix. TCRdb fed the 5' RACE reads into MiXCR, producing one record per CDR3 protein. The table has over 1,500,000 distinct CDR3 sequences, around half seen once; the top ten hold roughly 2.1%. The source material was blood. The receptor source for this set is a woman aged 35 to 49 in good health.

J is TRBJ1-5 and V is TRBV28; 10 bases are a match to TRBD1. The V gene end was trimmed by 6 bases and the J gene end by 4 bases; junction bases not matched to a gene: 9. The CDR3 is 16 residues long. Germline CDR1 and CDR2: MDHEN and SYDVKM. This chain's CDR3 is CASSPWRGQGNQPQHF. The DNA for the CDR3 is TGTGCCAGCAGCCCATGGAGGGGACAGGGGAATCAGCCCCAGCATTTT. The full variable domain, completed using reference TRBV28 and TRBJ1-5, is DVKVTQSSRYLVKRTGEKVFLECVQDMDHENMFWYRQDPGLGLRLIYFSYDVKMKEKGDIPEGYSVSREKKERFSLILESASTNQTSMYLCASSPWRGQGNQPQHFGDGTRLSIL.

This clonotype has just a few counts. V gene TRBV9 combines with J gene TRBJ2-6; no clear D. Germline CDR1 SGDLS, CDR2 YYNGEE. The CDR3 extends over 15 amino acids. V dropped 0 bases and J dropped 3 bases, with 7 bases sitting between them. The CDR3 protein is CASSVEAFGANVLTF. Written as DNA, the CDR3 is TGTGCCAGCAGCGTAGAGGCCTTTGGGGCCAACGTCCTGACTTTC.

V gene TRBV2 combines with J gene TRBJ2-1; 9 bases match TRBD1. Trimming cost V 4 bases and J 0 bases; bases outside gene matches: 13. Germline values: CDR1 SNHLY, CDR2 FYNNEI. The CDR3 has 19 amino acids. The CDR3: CASSVQGALGNNSYNEQFF. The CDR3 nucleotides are TGTGCCAGCAGTGTACAGGGGGCCCTAGGTAACAACTCCTACAATGAGCAGTTCTTC.

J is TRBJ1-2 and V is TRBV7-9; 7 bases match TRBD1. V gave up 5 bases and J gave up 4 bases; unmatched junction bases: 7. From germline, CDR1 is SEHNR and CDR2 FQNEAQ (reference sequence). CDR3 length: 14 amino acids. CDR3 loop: CASSHPGQSYGYTF. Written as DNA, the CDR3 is TGTGCCAGCAGCCACCCGGGACAGTCCTATGGCTACACCTTC.

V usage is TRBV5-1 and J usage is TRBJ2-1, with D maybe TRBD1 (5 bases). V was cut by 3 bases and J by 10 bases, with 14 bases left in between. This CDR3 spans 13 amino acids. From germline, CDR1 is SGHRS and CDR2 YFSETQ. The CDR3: CASSWGPSEEQFF. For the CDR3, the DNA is TGCGCCAGCAGCTGGGGCCCCAGCGAGGAGCAGTTCTTC.

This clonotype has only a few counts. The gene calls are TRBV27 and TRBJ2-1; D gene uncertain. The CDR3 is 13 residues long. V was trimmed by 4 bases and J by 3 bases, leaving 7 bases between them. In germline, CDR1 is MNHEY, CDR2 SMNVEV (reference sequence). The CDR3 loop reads CASSWKIYNEQFF. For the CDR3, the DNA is TGTGCCAGCAGTTGGAAGATCTACAATGAGCAGTTCTTC.

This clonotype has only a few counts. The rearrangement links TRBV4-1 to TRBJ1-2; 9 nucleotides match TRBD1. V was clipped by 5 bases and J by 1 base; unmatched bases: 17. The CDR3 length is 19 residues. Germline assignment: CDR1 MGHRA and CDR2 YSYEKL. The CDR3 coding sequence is TGCGCCAGCAGCTGCCGGGGGGACAGGGCCCTCAAACTTAACTATGGCTACACCTTC. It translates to CASSCRGDRALKLNYGYTF.

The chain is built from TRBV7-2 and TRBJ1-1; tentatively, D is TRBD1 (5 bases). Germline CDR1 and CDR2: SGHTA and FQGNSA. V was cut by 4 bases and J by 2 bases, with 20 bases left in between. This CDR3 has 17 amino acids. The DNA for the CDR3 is TGTGCCAGCAGCTCTCATTCGGGACGGGGGTCAAACACTGAAGCTTTCTTT. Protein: CASSSHSGRGSNTEAFF.

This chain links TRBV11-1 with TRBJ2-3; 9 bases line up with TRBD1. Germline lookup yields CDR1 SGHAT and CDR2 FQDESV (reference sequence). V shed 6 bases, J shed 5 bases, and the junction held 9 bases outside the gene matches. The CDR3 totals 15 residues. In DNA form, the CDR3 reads TGTGCCAGCAGAAAAAGGACAGGGGTTAGAGATACGCAGTATTTT. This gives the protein CASRKRTGVRDTQYF.

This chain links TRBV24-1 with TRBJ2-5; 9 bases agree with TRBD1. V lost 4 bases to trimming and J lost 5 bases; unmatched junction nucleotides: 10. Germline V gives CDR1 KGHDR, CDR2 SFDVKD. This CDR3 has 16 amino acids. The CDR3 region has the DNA TGTGCCACCAGTGAGCGAAGAACAGGGGGCCGGGAGACCCAGTACTTC. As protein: CATSERRTGGRETQYF.

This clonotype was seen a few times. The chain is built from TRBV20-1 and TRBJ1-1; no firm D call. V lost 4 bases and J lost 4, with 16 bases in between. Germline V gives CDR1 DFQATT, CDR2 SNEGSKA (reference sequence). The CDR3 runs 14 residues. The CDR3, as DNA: TGCAGTGCTACCGAAGTGGACCGGGGCACTGAAGCTTTCTTT. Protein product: CSATEVDRGTEAFF.

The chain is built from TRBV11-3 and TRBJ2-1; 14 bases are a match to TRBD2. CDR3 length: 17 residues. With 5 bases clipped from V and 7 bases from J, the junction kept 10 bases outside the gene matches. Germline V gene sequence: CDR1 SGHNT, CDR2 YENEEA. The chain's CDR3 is CASSDSTSGRVANEQFF. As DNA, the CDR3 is TGTGCCAGCAGCGATTCGACTAGCGGGAGGGTAGCGAATGAGCAGTTCTTC.

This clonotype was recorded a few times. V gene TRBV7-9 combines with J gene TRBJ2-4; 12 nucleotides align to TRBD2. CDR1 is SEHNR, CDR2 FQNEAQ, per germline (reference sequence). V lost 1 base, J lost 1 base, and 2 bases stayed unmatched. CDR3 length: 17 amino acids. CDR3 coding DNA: TGTGCCAGCAGCTTAGAAACTAGCGGGGGGGCCAAAAACATTCAGTACTTC. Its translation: CASSLETSGGAKNIQYF.

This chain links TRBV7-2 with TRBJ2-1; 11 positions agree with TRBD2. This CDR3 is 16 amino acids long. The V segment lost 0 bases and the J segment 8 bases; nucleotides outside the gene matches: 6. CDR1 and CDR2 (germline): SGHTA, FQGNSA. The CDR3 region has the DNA TGTGCCAGCAGCTTAGCGGCTAGCGGGGGGCGTCATGAGCAGTTCTTC. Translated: CASSLAASGGRHEQFF.

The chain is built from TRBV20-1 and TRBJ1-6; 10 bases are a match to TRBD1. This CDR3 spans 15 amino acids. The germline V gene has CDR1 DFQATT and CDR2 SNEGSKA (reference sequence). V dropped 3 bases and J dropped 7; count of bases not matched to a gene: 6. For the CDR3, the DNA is TGCAGTGCTAGTCCCGGGACAGGGGCAAATTCACCCCTCCACTTT. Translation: CSASPGTGANSPLHF.

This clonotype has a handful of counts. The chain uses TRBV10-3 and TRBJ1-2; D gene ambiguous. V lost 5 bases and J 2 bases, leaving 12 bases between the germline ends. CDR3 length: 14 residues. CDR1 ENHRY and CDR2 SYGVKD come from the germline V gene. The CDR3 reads CAISQLTENYGYTF. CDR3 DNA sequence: TGTGCCATCAGTCAATTAACGGAGAACTATGGCTACACCTTC.